The entry that follows covers one TCR beta chain sequence. These data come from a study of blood T cell repertoires in COVID-19. Study at large: The United States, Italy and Spain supplied acute and convalescent COVID-19 samples. PBMCs, B-cell-depleted T cells, or T cells provided the cDNA or gDNA that made up the material.

Produced via immunoSEQ multiplex PCR; TCRdb's table is partial and in-frame only. The table shows 45,000 or so clones, with over 80% occurring only once. Seattle's enrolled individuals joined amid active infection and were then monitored longitudinally. The CDR3 contains 18 residues. This chain links TRBV21-1 with TRBJ1-2; the tabulated D call, TRBD1, remains unverified against the DNA. TRBV21-1 counts as a pseudogene. This receptor was obtained from a woman aged 80 or over with COVID-19, enrolled during active disease. Sequenced material: peripheral blood. The CDR3 loop reads CASSKKEGQGAYEYGYTF. The CDR3 nucleotides are TGTGCCAGCAGCAAAAAAGAGGGACAGGGGGCTTATGAGTATGGCTACACCTTC.